The source of this TCR beta chain is a study of CD8 T cells in Susac syndrome. Study observations and caveats: The study recognized that the number of individuals in its TCR sequencing and HLA analysis was relatively small.

After extraction with the RNeasy kit, about 0.45 to 1 ug of the RNA was reverse transcribed using random hexamers. A multiplex approach, immunoSEQ multiplex PCR, amplified TCR beta CDR3 across 54 Vbeta and 13 Jbeta. MiXCR, applied by TCRdb to the immunoSEQ multiplex PCR reads, yields one record per CDR3 protein. The sample carries fewer than 200,000 distinct CDR3 sequences, 85% to 95% recorded once. Peripheral blood CD8+ and CD4+ T cells were profiled by TCR beta sequencing. V lost 1 base, J lost 5 bases, and 14 bases lay in between. The CDR3 runs 15 residues. The table lists this clonotype with a count of one. Antigen unknown.

This TCR was sampled from a human donor with multiple sclerosis. This chain joins TRBV12-3 or TRBV12-4 and TRBJ2-5, with a weak D call TRBD1 (6 bases). Sequencing input: CD8+ T cells from PBMCs. CDR3 loop: CASSLVQGWVETQYF. For the CDR3, the DNA is TGTGCCAGCAGTTTAGTCCAGGGGTGGGTGGAGACCCAGTACTTC.